One sample yielded the 27 T cell receptor beta chains listed below, sequenced in a study of blood T cell repertoires in COVID-19. Sequencing used immunoSEQ multiplex PCR; TCRdb keeps in-frame clones, though not all of them. The repertoire holds around 250,000 clones, with approximately 88% as singletons. The sequencing input was peripheral blood. These receptors were taken from a human donor in a cohort sampled during active COVID-19.

The rearrangement links TRBV5-1 to TRBJ1-1; D gene ambiguous. Germline values: CDR1 SGHRS, CDR2 YFSETQ. V was cut by 3 bases and J by 1 base, with 13 bases left in between. The CDR3 is 15 amino acids. CDR3 loop: CASSSTTFGNTEAFF. In DNA, the CDR3 is TGCGCCAGCAGCTCGACTACGTTCGGGAACACTGAAGCTTTCTTT.

This rearrangement joins TRBV5-1 to TRBJ1-4; the match to TRBD1 covers 8 bases. From germline, CDR1 is SGHRS and CDR2 YFSETQ. With V trimmed by 0 bases and J by 8 bases, 9 bases remained unmatched. CDR3 length equals 16 residues. CDR3 DNA sequence: TGCGCCAGCAGCTTGGGACAGGGGCCCAGTATCGAAAAACTGTTTTTT. Translation gives CASSLGQGPSIEKLFF.

The chain employs TRBV19 and TRBJ1-3; 8 bases are shared with TRBD1. Germline CDR1 and CDR2: LNHDA and SQIVND (reference sequence). The CDR3 loop spans 15 amino acids. V gave up 4 bases and J gave up 0 bases; unmatched junction bases: 2. The CDR3 loop is CASSRQGFSGNTIYF. Written as DNA, the CDR3 is TGTGCCAGTAGTAGACAGGGGTTCTCTGGAAACACCATATATTTT.

J is TRBJ1-1 and V is TRBV19, with TRBD1 matching over 7 bases. Germline trimming cut 7 bases from V and 9 bases from J; bases unmatched to any gene: 11. From germline, CDR1 is LNHDA and CDR2 SQIVND (reference sequence). The CDR3 runs 13 residues. The CDR3 sequence is CASTETGAPKAFF. The CDR3 DNA follows: TGTGCCAGTACTGAAACAGGGGCCCCCAAAGCTTTCTTT.

The chain combines TRBV29-1 with TRBJ2-7; 7 bases are shared with TRBD1. The CDR3 loop spans 16 amino acids. Unmatched junction bases numbered 17, after V lost 4 bases and J lost 5 bases. Germline V gives CDR1 SQVTM, CDR2 ANQGSEA. As DNA, the CDR3 is TGCAGCGTTGGAGGGGGCAGGGGGTTTTTTGTCCACGAGCAGTACTTC. Its translation is CSVGGGRGFFVHEQYF.

The CDR3 sequence is CAGREVGNQPQHF. The CDR3 DNA sequence: TGTGCCGGAAGGGAGGTGGGCAATCAGCCCCAGCATTTT. This rearrangement joins TRBV6-5 to TRBJ1-5, with D unresolved. Looked up from germline, CDR1 is MNHEY and CDR2 is SVGAGI. There are 13 residues in the CDR3. V shed 11 bases and J shed 2 bases, with 13 bases lying between them.

This chain joins TRBV12-3 or TRBV12-4 and TRBJ2-7; D is possibly TRBD2 (5 bases). CDR3 length: 13 residues. Trimming cost V 10 bases and J 2 bases, with 15 bases left between them. CDR3 coding DNA: TGTGCCACCACTTCCGGGGAAGCCTACGAGCAGTACTTC. It is translated as CATTSGEAYEQYF.

The chain joins TRBV4-1 to TRBJ1-5; tentatively, D is TRBD1 (6 bases). Germline CDR1 reads MGHRA; CDR2 reads YSYEKL. V was cut by 2 bases and J by 7 bases, with 18 bases left in between. This CDR3 is 16 amino acids long. The CDR3 nucleotides read TGCGCCAGCAGCCAAAAGCTACTCAATACAGGGCAGCCCCAGCATTTT. It is translated as CASSQKLLNTGQPQHF.

The chain employs TRBV27 and TRBJ1-2, with no clear D. Per germline, CDR1 MNHEY and CDR2 SMNVEV (reference sequence). This CDR3 is built from 15 residues. The V end lost 5 bases, the J end lost 3 bases, and 16 bases lay between the germline ends. The CDR3 region has the DNA TGTGCCAGCAGTACAAATCGGGGAGGTTACTATGGCTACACCTTC. It translates to CASSTNRGGYYGYTF.

The chain carries TRBV3-1 (or the pseudogene TRBV3-2) and TRBJ2-3, with 11 bases aligning to TRBD2. The V segment lost 0 bases and the J segment 2 bases; nucleotides outside the gene matches: 10. Germline V gene lookup returns CDR1 LGHDT and CDR2 YNNKEL (reference sequence). The CDR3 consists of 19 residues. The CDR3 sequence: CASSQDVLAGVWNTDTQYF. CDR3 in DNA: TGTGCCAGCAGCCAAGATGTACTAGCGGGAGTGTGGAACACAGATACGCAGTATTTT.

Notes on this clone: Other DNA sequences in this sample translate to the same CDR3. CDR3: CASSPGQGSYEQYF. CDR3 DNA sequence: TGTGCCAGCTCCCCCGGACAGGGATCCTACGAGCAGTACTTC. This chain connects TRBV18 to TRBJ2-7; 8 bases are shared with TRBD1. Germline V gene data show CDR1 as KGHSH and CDR2 as LQKENI. The junction had 5 bases not matched to a gene; V was cut back by 6 bases and J by 1 base. The CDR3 is made up of 14 amino acids.

The rearrangement joins TRBV18 to TRBJ1-5; D possibly corresponds to TRBD1 (6 bases). The V gene lost 3 bases and the J gene lost 2 bases, with 14 bases spanning the gap. This CDR3 comprises 16 residues. Germline V gene data show CDR1 as KGHSH and CDR2 as LQKENI. The CDR3 spells CASSPWTAGGNQPQHF. The CDR3 nucleotides are TGTGCCAGCTCACCCTGGACAGCCGGTGGCAATCAGCCCCAGCATTTT.

The rearrangement uses TRBV7-3 and TRBJ2-7; possibly TRBD1 for D (6 bases). Germline CDR1 is SGHTA and CDR2 is FQGTGA. This CDR3 contains 15 residues. V lost 5 bases and J 2 bases, leaving 16 bases between the germline ends. CDR3 residues: CASSIQGSAPYEQYF. DNA for the CDR3: TGTGCCAGCAGCATACAGGGATCTGCCCCCTACGAGCAGTACTTC.

CDR3 region: CASSFSSGPRLGGSFNYGYTF. The CDR3 DNA reads as TGTGCCAGCAGCTTCTCAAGTGGTCCTCGGTTAGGGGGCAGTTTTAACTATGGCTACACCTTC. The V gene is TRBV7-8, the J gene TRBJ1-2, with 7 bases identical to TRBD1. Germline V gene lookup returns CDR1 SGHVS and CDR2 FQNEAQ. This CDR3 comprises 21 residues. V gave up 3 bases and J gave up 1 base; unmatched junction bases: 23.

The chain links TRBV3-1 (or the pseudogene TRBV3-2) to TRBJ1-2; D is undetermined. CDR3 length: 15 amino acids. Trimming cost V 3 bases and J 2 bases, with 13 bases left between them. In germline, CDR1 is LGHDT, CDR2 YNNKEL (reference sequence). CDR3 residues: CASSQPETRNYGYTF. The DNA for the CDR3 is TGTGCCAGCAGCCAGCCCGAGACAAGAAACTATGGCTACACCTTC.

The chain carries TRBV19 and TRBJ1-1; maybe TRBD1 (6 bases). Germline-derived CDR1 and CDR2 are LNHDA and SQIVND (reference sequence). Between the trimmed V and J ends, which lost 5 bases and 0 bases, there was a span of 13 bases. The CDR3 loop spans 15 amino acids. The CDR3 bases are TGTGCCAGTAGTCGTCGTACAGGGATGAACACTGAAGCTTTCTTT. Protein product: CASSRRTGMNTEAFF.

The chain joins TRBV2 to TRBJ2-5; 8 bases agree with TRBD1. The CDR3 is 13 amino acids. Per germline, CDR1 SNHLY and CDR2 FYNNEI. V trimming: 8 bases; J trimming: 2 bases; junction bases outside the gene matches: 4. CDR3 region: CASLDREQETQYF. As DNA, the CDR3 is TGTGCCAGCCTGGACAGGGAACAAGAGACCCAGTACTTC.

A remark on this clone: Other nucleotide sequences in the sample specify the same CDR3. The chain joins TRBV5-4 to TRBJ2-2; D is undetermined. The CDR3 spans 12 residues. Looked up from germline, CDR1 is SGHNT and CDR2 is YYREEE (reference sequence). The germline V and J ends were trimmed by 4 bases and 1 base, with 2 bases remaining between them. Here the CDR3 reads CASSRNTGELFF. The CDR3 DNA reads TGTGCCAGCAGCCGGAACACCGGGGAGCTGTTTTTT. The entire variable domain, with the rest obtained from reference TRBV5-4 and TRBJ2-2, is as follows: ETGVTQSPTHLIKTRGQQVTLRCSSQSGHNTVSWYQQALGQGPQFIFQYYREEENGRGNFPPRFSGLQFPNYSSELNVNALELDDSALYLCASSRNTGELFFGEGSRLTVL.

The genes are TRBV19 and TRBJ1-1, with 7 bases fitting TRBD1. The CDR3 runs to 15 residues. Germline CDR1 and CDR2: LNHDA and SQIVND (reference sequence). V trimming: 4 bases; J trimming: 0 bases; junction bases outside the gene matches: 5. The CDR3 here is CASSTIQGLNTEAFF. CDR3 DNA: TGTGCCAGTAGTACCATACAGGGGCTGAACACTGAAGCTTTCTTT.

The CDR3 bases are TGTGCCAGCAGCGCAGGGGGCAATGAGCAGTTCTTC. It yields the protein CASSAGGNEQFF. V is TRBV7-6 and J is TRBJ2-1, with 7 bases fitting TRBD1. This CDR3 region has 12 residues. Germline lookup yields CDR1 SGHVS and CDR2 FNYEAQ. The V and J ends lost 5 bases and 6 bases, in that order; junction bases with no gene match: 1.

The V and J genes are TRBV3-1 (or the pseudogene TRBV3-2) and TRBJ1-2, with D possibly TRBD1 on 6 matching bases. CDR1 is LGHDT, CDR2 YNNKEL, per germline (reference sequence). V lost 6 bases and J 5 bases, leaving 28 bases between the germline ends. CDR3 length: 18 residues. The CDR3: CASRSSGTFMVVAYGYTF. The CDR3 DNA sequence: TGTGCCAGCAGATCGAGCGGGACATTTATGGTTGTGGCGTATGGCTACACCTTC.

The CDR3 sequence is CASRARTGFGQPQHF. The CDR3 bases are TGTGCCAGCAGGGCCCGGACAGGGTTCGGCCAGCCCCAGCATTTT. The chain couples TRBV6-5 to TRBJ1-5, with 8 bases matching TRBD1. There are 15 residues in the CDR3. V gave up 6 bases and J gave up 7 bases; unmatched junction bases: 11. Germline loops: CDR1 MNHEY, CDR2 SVGAGI.

This rearrangement joins TRBV5-4 to TRBJ1-5; 8 positions match TRBD1. Germline lookup yields CDR1 SGHNT and CDR2 YYREEE (reference sequence). The CDR3 runs 17 residues. Trimming removed 2 bases from V and 7 bases from J; junction bases left unmatched: 14. CDR3 in DNA: TGTGCCAGCAGCTTAAAAGGGACAGGCGCGCTCAACCAGCCCCAGCATTTT. This gives the protein CASSLKGTGALNQPQHF.

This chain joins TRBV5-5 and TRBJ2-5; 7 bases align to TRBD1. Germline CDR1 is SGHKS and CDR2 is YYEKEE (reference sequence). This CDR3 region has 15 residues. V shed 3 bases, J shed 5 bases, and the junction held 10 bases outside the gene matches. CDR3 sequence: CASSSTGAGDETQYF. For the CDR3, the DNA is TGTGCCAGCAGCTCCACAGGGGCCGGGGACGAGACCCAGTACTTC.

Only one count was recorded for this clone. This chain joins TRBV9 and TRBJ2-7; 9 bases fit TRBD1. CDR3 length: 13 amino acids. Germline V CDR1 and CDR2: SGDLS, YYNGEE. The junction had 3 bases not matched to a gene; V was cut back by 4 bases and J by 4 bases. The CDR3 here is CASSLTGGYEQYF. DNA for the CDR3: TGTGCCAGCAGCCTGACAGGGGGGTACGAGCAGTACTTC.

Concerning this clone itself: The identical CDR3 is also encoded by other nucleotide sequences in the sample. The CDR3 DNA reads TGTGCCAGTAGTACCGGACAGGGTTCCTACGAGCAGTACTTC. This encodes CASSTGQGSYEQYF. The genes are TRBV19 and TRBJ2-7, with 8 bases fitting TRBD1. CDR1 and CDR2 (germline): LNHDA, SQIVND (reference sequence). This CDR3 has 14 residues. V shed 4 bases and J 1 base; nucleotides not matched to a gene: 3. The full variable domain, its missing parts supplied by reference TRBV19 and TRBJ2-7, is DGGITQSPKYLFRKEGQNVTLSCEQNLNHDAMYWYRQDPGQGLRLIYYSQIVNDFQKGDIAEGYSVSREKKESFPLTVTSAQKNPTAFYLCASSTGQGSYEQYFGPGTRLTVT.

This chain joins TRBV5-4 and TRBJ2-7, with TRBD1 matching over 9 bases. The germline CDR1 and CDR2 sequences are SGHNT and YYREEE (reference sequence). CDR3 length: 14 residues. The trim removed 1 base at V and 4 bases at J, leaving 3 bases unmatched. DNA for the CDR3: TGTGCCAGCAGCTTGCGGACAGGGGATTACGAGCAGTACTTC. Its protein product is CASSLRTGDYEQYF.